This T cell receptor (beta chain) is from a study of blood T cell repertoires in COVID-19. As for the study in general: COVID-19 samples, acute and convalescent, were from the United States, Italy and Spain. T cells, B-cell-depleted T cells, or PBMCs provided the cDNA or gDNA that served as material.

This clone was observed once. This CDR3 has 13 amino acids. V was trimmed by 8 bases and J by 3 bases, leaving 14 bases between them. Germline assignment: CDR1 SNHLY and CDR2 FYNNEI. In the study's own analysis: Quantification of nucleated cells was approximated via reference gene primer amplification. The table came from immunoSEQ multiplex PCR; TCRdb's copy has only in-frame clones and leaves some out. V and J calls and clone size come straight from that table; D and trimming were deduced from the DNA. The sample gives 55,000 to 85,000 clones, approximately 86% of which show up once; 12% is in the top ten.

The specimen sequenced was peripheral blood. V is TRBV2 and J is TRBJ2-7, with D possibly being TRBD1 (6 bases). The origin of this receptor is a human donor in a cohort sampled during active COVID-19. The CDR3 DNA reads as TGTGCCAGCTCAGACAGGACCTTCTACGAGCAGTACTTC. Its translation is CASSDRTFYEQYF.